Listed here are 10 T cell receptor beta chains from one sample, sequenced in a study of OX40 agonist ivuxolimab in advanced cancers. Some clones are missing from TCRdb's copy, which holds only in-frame ones; the method was immunoSEQ multiplex PCR. The repertoire includes 77,000 or so clones, under 95% of them detected once, and about 0.45% sits in the top ten. Here the sequenced sample was CD4+ or CD8+ T cells sorted from blood, taken in a trial of the OX40 agonist ivuxolimab. These receptors were obtained from an adult with an advanced solid tumor such as melanoma, head and neck, liver or kidney cancer.

The genes are TRBV7-8 and TRBJ2-2, with no clear D. Germline CDR1 and CDR2: SGHVS and FQNEAQ. This CDR3 comprises 14 residues. Trimming took off 5 bases at V and 1 base at J, with 8 bases between the two ends. The CDR3: CASSPLENTGELFF. CDR3 coding DNA: TGTGCCAGCAGCCCTCTTGAGAACACCGGGGAGCTGTTTTTT.

This chain joins TRBV7-2 and TRBJ1-2; 8 bases are a match to TRBD1. J gave up 8 bases and V 4 bases, and 6 bases lay outside the gene matches. The germline V gene encodes CDR1 SGHTA and CDR2 FQGNSA. The CDR3 contains 13 residues. The CDR3 spells CASSYNDRGGYTF. CDR3 coding DNA: TGTGCCAGCAGCTATAACGACAGGGGCGGCTACACCTTC.

This chain joins TRBV7-9 and TRBJ2-7; D uncertain. Trimming took off 1 base at V and 1 base at J, with 2 bases between the two ends. The CDR3 length is 12 residues. The germline V gene encodes CDR1 SEHNR and CDR2 FQNEAQ (reference sequence). CDR3 region: CASSLGSYEQYF. For the CDR3, the DNA is TGTGCCAGCAGCTTAGGGTCCTACGAGCAGTACTTC.

The chain carries TRBV27 and TRBJ2-7; D gene unclear. The CDR3 contains 14 residues. The germline CDR1 and CDR2 sequences are MNHEY and SMNVEV (reference sequence). Between the trimmed V and J ends, which lost 6 bases and 2 bases, there was a span of 14 bases. The CDR3 loop is CASSPLGPPYEQYF. The CDR3 DNA reads TGTGCCAGCAGCCCCCTTGGGCCTCCCTACGAGCAGTACTTC.

This CDR3 reads CASSTRPDSFEQYF. In nucleotides, the CDR3 is TGTGCCAGCAGCACACGCCCCGACAGCTTCGAGCAGTACTTC. This sequence joins TRBV7-9 and TRBJ2-7; maybe TRBD1 (5 bases). Per the germline V gene, CDR1 is SEHNR and CDR2 is FQNEAQ (reference sequence). The length of the CDR3 is 14 residues. Trimming stripped 5 bases from V and 6 bases from J, with 17 bases between.

This clone was detected once. The V and J genes are TRBV7-8 and TRBJ1-3; the D is unclear. V shed 7 bases and J shed 0 bases, with 13 bases lying between them. The CDR3 has 15 residues. Germline CDR1 SGHVS, CDR2 FQNEAQ. In nucleotides, the CDR3 is TGTGCCAGCACCATAGATGGGCTCTCTGGAAACACCATATATTTT. It yields the protein CASTIDGLSGNTIYF. Together with reference TRBV7-8 and TRBJ1-3, the CDR3 gives the full variable domain: GAGVSQSPRYKVAKRGQDVALRCDPISGHVSLFWYQQALGQGPEFLTYFQNEAQLDKSGLPSDRFFAERPEGSVSTLKIQRTQQEDSAVYLCASTIDGLSGNTIYFGEGSWLTVV.

This clone was counted a single time. The chain is built from TRBV10-3 and TRBJ1-2; TRBD1 agrees at 9 bases. Germline V gene sequence: CDR1 ENHRY, CDR2 SYGVKD. The CDR3 is 13 residues long. V trimming: 4 bases; J trimming: 7 bases; junction bases outside the gene matches: 4. As DNA, the CDR3 is TGTGCCATCAGTGCGGGACAGGGAAGTGGCTACACCTTC. As protein: CAISAGQGSGYTF.

The chain links TRBV30 to TRBJ2-5, with 10 bases aligning to TRBD2. CDR1 and CDR2 (germline): GTSNPN, SVGIG (reference sequence). This CDR3 comprises 15 residues. Germline trimming cut 1 base from V and 2 bases from J; bases unmatched to any gene: 4. DNA of the CDR3: TGTGCCTGGAGTGATTTTAGCGGGGGGCAAGAGACCCAGTACTTC. Translation: CAWSDFSGGQETQYF.

J is TRBJ2-7 and V is TRBV11-1; 7 positions match TRBD1. This CDR3 comprises 15 residues. In germline, CDR1 is SGHAT, CDR2 FQDESV (reference sequence). The V and J ends lost 2 bases and 6 bases, in that order; junction bases with no gene match: 10. CDR3 loop: CASSLPEQGLREQYF. CDR3 DNA sequence: TGTGCCAGCAGCTTACCAGAACAGGGGCTTCGCGAGCAGTACTTC.

The chain recombines TRBV5-1 with TRBJ1-2; D is possibly TRBD1 (5 bases). The germline CDR1 and CDR2 sequences are SGHRS and YFSETQ. Trimming shortened V by 9 bases and J by 0 bases, and 15 bases separated the two germline ends. The CDR3 totals 14 residues. CDR3 residues: CATREGPANYGYTF. Written as DNA, the CDR3 is TGCGCCACGAGAGAGGGACCAGCTAACTATGGCTACACCTTC.